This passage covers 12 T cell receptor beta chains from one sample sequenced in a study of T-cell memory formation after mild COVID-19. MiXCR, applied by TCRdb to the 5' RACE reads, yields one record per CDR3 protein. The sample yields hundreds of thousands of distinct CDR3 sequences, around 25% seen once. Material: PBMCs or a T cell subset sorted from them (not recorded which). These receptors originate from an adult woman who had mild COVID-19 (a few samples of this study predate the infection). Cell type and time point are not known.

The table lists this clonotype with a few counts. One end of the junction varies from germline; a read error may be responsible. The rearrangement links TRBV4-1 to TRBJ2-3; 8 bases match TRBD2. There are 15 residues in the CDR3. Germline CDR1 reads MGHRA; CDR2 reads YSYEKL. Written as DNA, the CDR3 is TGCGCCATCAGCCAGCGACTAGCGTTCACAGATACGCAGTATTTT. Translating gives CAISQRLAFTDTQYF.

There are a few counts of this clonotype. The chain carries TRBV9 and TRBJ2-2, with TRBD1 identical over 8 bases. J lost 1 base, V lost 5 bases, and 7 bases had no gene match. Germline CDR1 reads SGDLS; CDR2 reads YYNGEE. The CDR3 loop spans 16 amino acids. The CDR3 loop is CASRPPGQGNTGELFF. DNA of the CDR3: TGTGCCAGCAGACCTCCCGGACAGGGGAACACCGGGGAGCTGTTTTTT.

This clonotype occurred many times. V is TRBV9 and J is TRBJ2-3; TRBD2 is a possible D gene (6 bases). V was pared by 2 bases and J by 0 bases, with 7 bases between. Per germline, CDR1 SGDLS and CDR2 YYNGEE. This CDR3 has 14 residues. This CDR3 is CASSVSGSTDTQYF. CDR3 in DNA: TGTGCCAGCAGCGTTAGCGGAAGCACAGATACGCAGTATTTT.

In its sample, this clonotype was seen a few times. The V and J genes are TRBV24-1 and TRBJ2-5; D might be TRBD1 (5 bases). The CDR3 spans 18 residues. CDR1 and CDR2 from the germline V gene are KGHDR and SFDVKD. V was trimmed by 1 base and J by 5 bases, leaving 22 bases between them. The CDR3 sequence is CATSDFVSPSQGGETQYF. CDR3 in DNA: TGTGCCACCAGTGATTTTGTATCCCCCTCGCAGGGTGGGGAGACCCAGTACTTC.

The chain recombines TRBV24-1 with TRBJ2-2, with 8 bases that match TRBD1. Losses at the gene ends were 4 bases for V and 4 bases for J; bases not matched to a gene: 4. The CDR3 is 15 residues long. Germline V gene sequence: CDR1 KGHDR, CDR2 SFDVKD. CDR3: CATSDPGQATGELFF. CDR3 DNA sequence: TGTGCCACCAGTGACCCGGGACAGGCCACCGGGGAGCTGTTTTTT.

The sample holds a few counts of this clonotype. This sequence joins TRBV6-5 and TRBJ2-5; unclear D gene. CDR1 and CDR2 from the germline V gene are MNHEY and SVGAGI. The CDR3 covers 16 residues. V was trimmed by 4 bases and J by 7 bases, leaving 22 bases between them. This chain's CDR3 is CASSSQPYGVVGTQYF. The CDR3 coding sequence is TGTGCCAGCAGTTCCCAACCCTATGGGGTGGTGGGGACCCAGTACTTC.

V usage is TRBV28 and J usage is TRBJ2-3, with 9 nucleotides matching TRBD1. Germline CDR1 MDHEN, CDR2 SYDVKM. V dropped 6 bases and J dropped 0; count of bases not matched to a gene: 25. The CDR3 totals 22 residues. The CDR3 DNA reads TGTGCCAGCAGCCGGACAGGGGCTATGTCCCTTCCTACCTCGCCTAGCACAGATACGCAGTATTTT. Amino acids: CASSRTGAMSLPTSPSTDTQYF. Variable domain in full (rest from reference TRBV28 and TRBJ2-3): DVKVTQSSRYLVKRTGEKVFLECVQDMDHENMFWYRQDPGLGLRLIYFSYDVKMKEKGDIPEGYSVSREKKERFSLILESASTNQTSMYLCASSRTGAMSLPTSPSTDTQYFGPGTRLTVL.

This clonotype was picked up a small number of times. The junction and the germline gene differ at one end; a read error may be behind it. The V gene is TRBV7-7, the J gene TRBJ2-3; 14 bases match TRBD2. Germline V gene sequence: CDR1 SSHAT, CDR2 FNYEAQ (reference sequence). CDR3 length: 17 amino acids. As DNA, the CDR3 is TGTGCTAGCAGCTCCCGCCCGGGACTAGCGGGAGCAGATACGCAGTATTTT. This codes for CASSSRPGLAGADTQYF.

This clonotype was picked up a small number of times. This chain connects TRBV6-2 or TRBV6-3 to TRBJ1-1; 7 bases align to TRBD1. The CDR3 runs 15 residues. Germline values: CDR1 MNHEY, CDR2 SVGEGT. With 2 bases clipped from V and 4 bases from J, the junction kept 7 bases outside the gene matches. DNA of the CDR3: TGTGCCAGCAGTTACAACAGGGGAAGGAGCACTGAAGCTTTCTTT. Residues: CASSYNRGRSTEAFF.

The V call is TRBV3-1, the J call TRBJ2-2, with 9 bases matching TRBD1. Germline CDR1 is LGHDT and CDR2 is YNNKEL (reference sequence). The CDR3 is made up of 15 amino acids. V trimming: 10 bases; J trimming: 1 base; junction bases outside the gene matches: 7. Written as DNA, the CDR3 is TGTGCCATCGGACAGGGGCAACTGAACACCGGGGAGCTGTTTTTT. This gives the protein CAIGQGQLNTGELFF.

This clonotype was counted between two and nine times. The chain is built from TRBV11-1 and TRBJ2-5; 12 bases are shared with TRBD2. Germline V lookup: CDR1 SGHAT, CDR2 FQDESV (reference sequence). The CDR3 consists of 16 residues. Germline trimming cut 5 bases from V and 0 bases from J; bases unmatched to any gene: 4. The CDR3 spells CASSRTSGNNQETQYF. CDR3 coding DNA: TGTGCCAGCAGCCGGACTAGCGGGAATAACCAAGAGACCCAGTACTTC.

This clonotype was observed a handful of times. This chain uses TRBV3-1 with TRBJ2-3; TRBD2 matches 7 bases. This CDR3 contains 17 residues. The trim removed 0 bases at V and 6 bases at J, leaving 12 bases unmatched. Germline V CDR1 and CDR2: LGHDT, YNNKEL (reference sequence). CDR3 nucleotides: TGTGCCAGCAGCCAAGATCCCAGCGGTGTGGGAGGGGATACGCAGTATTTT. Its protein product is CASSQDPSGVGGDTQYF.